This T cell receptor beta chain derives from a study of vaccination effects on CD4 cells after COVID-19. ViraFEST assay sequencing came after antigen-specific CD4+ T cells were expanded with viral peptide pools. When more than 9 days of culture had elapsed, CD4+ T cells were isolated. The vaccine recipients had no prior SARS-CoV-2 infection, with negative nucleocapsid antibodies. Culturing of 1.5 million to 2.5 million PBMC per well took place with approximately 10 IU/ml IL-2 and around 10 ug/ml peptides. General study points: By a late point after vaccination, infection- and vaccine-induced clones had shrunk markedly through clonal contraction. A shortage of convalescent patients and an absence of early post-infection timepoints characterized the study.

Trimming cost V 4 bases and J 12 bases, with 16 bases left between them. Germline assignment: CDR1 PRHDT and CDR2 FYEKMQ (reference sequence). The CDR3 consists of 13 residues. Worth noting for this clone: Its antigen remains unidentified.

Some clones are missing from TCRdb's copy, which holds only in-frame ones; the method was immunoSEQ multiplex PCR. The table shows over 60,000 clones, with 60% to 80% occurring only once. The TCR comes from a human donor who received a COVID-19 vaccine. The V and J genes are TRBV13 and TRBJ2-4; the D gene is possibly TRBD2 (6 bases). The sample was CD4+ T cells from PBMCs cultured with HCoV-NL63 spike peptides, taken before COVID-19 vaccination. CDR3 DNA: TGTGCCAGCAGCTCCTCCGGGACTCCGCGTCAGTACTTC. This gives the protein CASSSSGTPRQYF.